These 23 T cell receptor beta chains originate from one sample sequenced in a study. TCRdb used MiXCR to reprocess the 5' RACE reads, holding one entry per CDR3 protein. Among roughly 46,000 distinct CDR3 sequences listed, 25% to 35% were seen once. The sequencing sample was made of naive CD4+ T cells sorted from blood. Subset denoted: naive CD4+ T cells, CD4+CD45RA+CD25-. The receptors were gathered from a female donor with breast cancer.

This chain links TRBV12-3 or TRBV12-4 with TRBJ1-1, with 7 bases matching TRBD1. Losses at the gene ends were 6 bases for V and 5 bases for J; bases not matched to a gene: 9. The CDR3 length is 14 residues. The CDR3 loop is CASSKRQGETEAFF. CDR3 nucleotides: TGTGCCAGCAGCAAACGACAGGGAGAGACTGAAGCTTTCTTT.

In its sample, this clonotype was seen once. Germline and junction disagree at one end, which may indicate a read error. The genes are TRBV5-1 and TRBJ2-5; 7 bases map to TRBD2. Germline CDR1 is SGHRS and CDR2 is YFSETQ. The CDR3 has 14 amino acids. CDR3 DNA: TGCGCCGGCAGCCAAACAGCGGGGATGGAGACCCAGTACTTC. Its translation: CAGSQTAGMETQYF.

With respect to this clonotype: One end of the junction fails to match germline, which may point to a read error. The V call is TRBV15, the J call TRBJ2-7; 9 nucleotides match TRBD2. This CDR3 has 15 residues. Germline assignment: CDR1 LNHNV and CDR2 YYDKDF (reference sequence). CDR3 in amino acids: CAASRAGGSSYEQYF. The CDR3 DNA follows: TGTGCCGCCAGCAGAGCGGGAGGCAGCTCCTACGAGCAGTACTTC.

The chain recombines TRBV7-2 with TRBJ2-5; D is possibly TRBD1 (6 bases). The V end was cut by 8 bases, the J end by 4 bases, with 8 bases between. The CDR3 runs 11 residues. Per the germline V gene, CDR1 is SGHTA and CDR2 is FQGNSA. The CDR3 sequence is CASSGAETQYF. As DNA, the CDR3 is TGTGCCAGCTCAGGGGCAGAGACCCAGTACTTC.

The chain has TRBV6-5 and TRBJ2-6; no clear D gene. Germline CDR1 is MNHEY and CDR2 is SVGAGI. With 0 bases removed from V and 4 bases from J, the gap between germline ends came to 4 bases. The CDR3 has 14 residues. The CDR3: CASSYSPGANVLTF. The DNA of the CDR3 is TGTGCCAGCAGTTACTCGCCCGGGGCCAACGTCCTGACTTTC.

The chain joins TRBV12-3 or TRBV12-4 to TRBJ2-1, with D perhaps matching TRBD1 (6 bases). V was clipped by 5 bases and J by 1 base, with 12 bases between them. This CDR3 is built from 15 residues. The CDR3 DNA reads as TGTGCCAGCAGTGTACAGGGCACATCCTACAATGAGCAGTTCTTC. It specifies CASSVQGTSYNEQFF.

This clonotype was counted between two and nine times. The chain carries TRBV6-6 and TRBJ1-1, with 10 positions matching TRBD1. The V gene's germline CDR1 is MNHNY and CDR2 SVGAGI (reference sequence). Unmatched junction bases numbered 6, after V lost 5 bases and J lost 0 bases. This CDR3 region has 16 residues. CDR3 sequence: CASSPGTGAMNTEAFF. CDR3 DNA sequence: TGTGCCAGCAGTCCCGGGACAGGGGCCATGAACACTGAAGCTTTCTTT.

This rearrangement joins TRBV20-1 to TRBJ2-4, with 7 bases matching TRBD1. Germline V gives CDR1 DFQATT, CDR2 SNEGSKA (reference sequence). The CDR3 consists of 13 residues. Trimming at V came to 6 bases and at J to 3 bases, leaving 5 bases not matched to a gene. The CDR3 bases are TGCAGTGCCGCTGACAGGGACAAAAACATTCAGTACTTC. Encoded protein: CSAADRDKNIQYF.

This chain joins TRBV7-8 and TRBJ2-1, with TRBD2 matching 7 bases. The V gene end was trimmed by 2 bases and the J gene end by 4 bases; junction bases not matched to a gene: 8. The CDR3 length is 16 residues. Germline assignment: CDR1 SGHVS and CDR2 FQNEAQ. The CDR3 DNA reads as TGTGCCAGCAGCTTACCGAGCGGGATAGAGTACAATGAGCAGTTCTTC. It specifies CASSLPSGIEYNEQFF.

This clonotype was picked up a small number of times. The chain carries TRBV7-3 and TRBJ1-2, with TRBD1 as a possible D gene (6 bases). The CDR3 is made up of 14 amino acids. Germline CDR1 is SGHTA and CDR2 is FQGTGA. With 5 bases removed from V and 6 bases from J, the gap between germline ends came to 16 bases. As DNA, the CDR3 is TGTGCCAGCAGCGCAGGAGGGGGAGGAGATGGCTACACCTTC. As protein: CASSAGGGGDGYTF.

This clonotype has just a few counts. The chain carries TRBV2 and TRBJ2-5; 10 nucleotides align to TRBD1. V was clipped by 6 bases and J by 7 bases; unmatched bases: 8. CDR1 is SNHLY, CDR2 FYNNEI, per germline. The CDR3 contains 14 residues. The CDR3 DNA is TGTGCCAGCAGCGACGGGACAGGGGAGGGGACCCAGTACTTC. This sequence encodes CASSDGTGEGTQYF.

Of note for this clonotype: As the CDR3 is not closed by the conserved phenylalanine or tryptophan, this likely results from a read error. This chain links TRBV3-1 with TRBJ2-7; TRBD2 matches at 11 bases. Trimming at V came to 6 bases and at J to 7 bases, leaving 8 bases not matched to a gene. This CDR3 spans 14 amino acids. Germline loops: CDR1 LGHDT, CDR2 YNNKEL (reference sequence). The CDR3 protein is CASSPLAGEGEQYL. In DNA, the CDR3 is TGTGCCAGCAGTCCACTAGCGGGAGAAGGGGAGCAGTACCTC.

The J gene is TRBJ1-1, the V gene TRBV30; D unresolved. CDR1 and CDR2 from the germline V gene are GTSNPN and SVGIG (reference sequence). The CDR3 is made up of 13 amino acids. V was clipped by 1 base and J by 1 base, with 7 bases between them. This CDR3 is CAWSGQPNTEAFF. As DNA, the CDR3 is TGTGCCTGGAGTGGGCAGCCGAACACTGAAGCTTTCTTT.

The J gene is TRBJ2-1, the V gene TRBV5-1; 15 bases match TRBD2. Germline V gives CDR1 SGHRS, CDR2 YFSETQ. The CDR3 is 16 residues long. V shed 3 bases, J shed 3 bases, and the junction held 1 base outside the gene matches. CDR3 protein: CASSWTSGRDYNEQFF. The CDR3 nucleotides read TGCGCCAGCAGCTGGACTAGCGGGAGGGACTACAATGAGCAGTTCTTC.

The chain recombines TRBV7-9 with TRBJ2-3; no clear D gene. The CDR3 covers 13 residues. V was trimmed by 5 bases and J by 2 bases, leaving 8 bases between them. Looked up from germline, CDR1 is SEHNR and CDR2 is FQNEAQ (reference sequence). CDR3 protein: CASSRGTTDTQYF. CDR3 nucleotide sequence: TGTGCCAGCAGCAGAGGTACCACAGATACGCAGTATTTT.

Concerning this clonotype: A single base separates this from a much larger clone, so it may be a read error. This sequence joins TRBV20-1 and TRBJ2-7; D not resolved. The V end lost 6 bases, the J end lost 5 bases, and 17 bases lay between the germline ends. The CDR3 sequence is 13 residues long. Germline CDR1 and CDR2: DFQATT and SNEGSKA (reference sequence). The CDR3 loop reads CSATDVEDDEQYF. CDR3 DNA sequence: TGCAGTGCCACGGACGTCGAAGACGACGAGCAGTACTTC.

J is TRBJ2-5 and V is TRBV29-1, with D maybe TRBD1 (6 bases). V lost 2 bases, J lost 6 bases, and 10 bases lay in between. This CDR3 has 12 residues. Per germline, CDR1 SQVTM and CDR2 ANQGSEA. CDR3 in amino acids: CSVEQGRKTQYF. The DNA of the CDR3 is TGCAGCGTTGAACAGGGGAGAAAGACCCAGTACTTC.

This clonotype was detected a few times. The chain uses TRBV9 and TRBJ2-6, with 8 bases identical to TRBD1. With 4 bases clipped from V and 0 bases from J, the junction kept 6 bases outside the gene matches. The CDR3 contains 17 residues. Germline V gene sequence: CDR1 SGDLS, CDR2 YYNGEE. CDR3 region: CASSTGQGGSGANVLTF. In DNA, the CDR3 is TGTGCCAGCAGCACCGGACAGGGCGGCTCTGGGGCCAACGTCCTGACTTTC.

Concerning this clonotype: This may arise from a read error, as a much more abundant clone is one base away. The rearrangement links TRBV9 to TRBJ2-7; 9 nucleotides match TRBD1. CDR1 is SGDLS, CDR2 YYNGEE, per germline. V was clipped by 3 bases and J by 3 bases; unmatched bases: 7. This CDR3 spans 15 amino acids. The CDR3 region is CASSEGQGWDYEQYF. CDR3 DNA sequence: TGTGCCAGCAGCGAGGGACAGGGATGGGACTACGAGCAGTACTTC. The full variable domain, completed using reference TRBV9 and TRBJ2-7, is DSGVTQTPKHLITATGQRVTLRCSPRSGDLSVYWYQQSLDQGLQFLIQYYNGEERAKGNILERFSAQQFPDLHSELNLSSLELGDSALYFCASSEGQGWDYEQYFGPGTRLTVT.

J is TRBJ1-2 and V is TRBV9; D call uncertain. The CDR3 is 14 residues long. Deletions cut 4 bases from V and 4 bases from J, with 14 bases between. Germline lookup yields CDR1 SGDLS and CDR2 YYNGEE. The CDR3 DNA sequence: TGTGCCAGCAGCACACTTCCCCTCGCCTATGGCTACACCTTC. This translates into CASSTLPLAYGYTF.

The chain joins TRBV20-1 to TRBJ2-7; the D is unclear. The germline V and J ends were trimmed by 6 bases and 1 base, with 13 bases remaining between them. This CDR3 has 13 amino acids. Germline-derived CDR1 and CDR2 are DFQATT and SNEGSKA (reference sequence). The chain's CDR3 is CSAPETYSYEQYF. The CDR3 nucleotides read TGCAGTGCCCCGGAGACCTATTCCTACGAGCAGTACTTC.

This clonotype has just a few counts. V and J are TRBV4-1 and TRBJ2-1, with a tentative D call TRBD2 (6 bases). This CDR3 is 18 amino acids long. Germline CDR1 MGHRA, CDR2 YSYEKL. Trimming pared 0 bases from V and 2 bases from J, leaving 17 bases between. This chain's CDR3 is CASSQEVRPGLPYNEQFF. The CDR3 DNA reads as TGCGCCAGCAGCCAAGAAGTCCGACCCGGACTACCCTACAATGAGCAGTTCTTC.

The CDR3 nucleotides read TGCGCCAGCAGCTCGTCTAGCAAGAGTGACATAGATACGCAGTATTTT. Its protein is CASSSSSKSDIDTQYF. The chain couples TRBV5-1 to TRBJ2-3; possibly TRBD2 for D (5 bases). Germline values: CDR1 SGHRS, CDR2 YFSETQ. With 3 bases removed from V and 5 bases from J, the gap between germline ends came to 19 bases. The CDR3 contains 16 residues. Full variable domain (remainder filled in from reference TRBV5-1 and TRBJ2-3): KAGVTQTPRYLIKTRGQQVTLSCSPISGHRSVSWYQQTPGQGLQFLFEYFSETQRNKGNFPGRFSGRQFSNSRSEMNVSTLELGDSALYLCASSSSSKSDIDTQYFGPGTRLTVL.